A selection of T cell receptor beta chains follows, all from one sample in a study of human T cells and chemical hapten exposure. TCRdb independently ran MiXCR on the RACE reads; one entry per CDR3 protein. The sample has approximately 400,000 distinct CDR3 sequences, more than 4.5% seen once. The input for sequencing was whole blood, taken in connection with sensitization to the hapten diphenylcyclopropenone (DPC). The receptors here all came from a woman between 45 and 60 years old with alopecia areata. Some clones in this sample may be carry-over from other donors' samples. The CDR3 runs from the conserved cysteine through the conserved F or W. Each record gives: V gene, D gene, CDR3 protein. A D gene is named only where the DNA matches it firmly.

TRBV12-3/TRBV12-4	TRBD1	CASSFTGGKGNQPQHF
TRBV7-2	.	CASSLAPTVSPYGYTF
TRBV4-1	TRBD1	CASSLHPGQGARNEQFF
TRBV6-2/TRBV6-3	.	CASSPRTAANEKLFF
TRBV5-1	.	CASSGDTSYEQYF
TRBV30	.	CAWSAQQGNFYSNQPQHF
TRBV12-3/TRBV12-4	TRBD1	CASSLDRGANQPQHF
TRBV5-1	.	CASSLSGGVGETQYF
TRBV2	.	CASGGGAAYEQYF
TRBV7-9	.	CASSIDSLSTEAFF